This TCR beta chain originates from a study of T cell changes during pregnancy in multiple sclerosis. With 5 bases clipped from V and 5 bases from J, the junction kept 6 bases outside the gene matches. This CDR3 comprises 15 residues. Germline V gene sequence: CDR1 MNHNS, CDR2 SASEGT. TCRdb's table, derived via immunoSEQ multiplex PCR, lists solely in-frame clones and lacks some. In the table there are around 35,000 clones, almost 90% of which are singletons. The sequence derives from a female donor with multiple sclerosis, enrolled in a pregnancy study. The source material was CD8+ T cells from peripheral blood mononuclear cells, sampled after pregnancy. V is TRBV6-1 and J is TRBJ2-1; TRBD2 matches at 10 bases. The CDR3 sequence: CASSLERGGHNEQFF. The CDR3, as DNA: TGTGCCAGCAGTCTTGAGCGGGGGGGCCACAATGAGCAGTTCTTC.